A single TCR beta chain is shown here with its context. The V end lost 3 bases, the J end lost 0 bases, and 9 bases lay between the germline ends. CDR3 length: 15 amino acids. CDR1 is LNHNV, CDR2 YYDKDF, per germline (reference sequence). The record originates from a study of blood T cell repertoires in COVID-19. The overall study: In each case, the material was cDNA or gDNA derived from T cells, B-cell-depleted T cells, or PBMCs.

Some clones are missing from TCRdb's copy, which holds only in-frame ones; the method was immunoSEQ multiplex PCR. Of over 30,000 clones in the sample, 75% to 90% were seen once. V and J are TRBV15 and TRBJ2-1; tentatively, D is TRBD2 (5 bases). Sample: peripheral blood. This TCR was recovered from a man aged 65-85 years with acute or convalescent COVID-19. CDR3 DNA: TGTGCCACCAGCAGGACGGGGAGCTCCTACAATGAGCAGTTCTTC. Translation gives CATSRTGSSYNEQFF.